This is a list of T cell receptor beta chains from one sample in a study of T cells after yellow fever vaccination. TCRdb ran MiXCR on the 5' RACE reads and lists one entry per CDR3 protein. This sample has some 100,000 distinct CDR3 sequences, with 8% to 10% found just once. The sequencing here drew on CD8+ T cells not binding an NS4B(214-222) dextramer, sorted from PBMCs, taken roughly 15 days after the first yellow fever vaccination. These receptors were obtained from a man aged 18 to 30 who received the YFV17D yellow fever vaccine. Each CDR3 is given with its conserved first and last residue. A D gene is named only where the DNA matches it firmly. A clone size is listed for some rows: how often the clone was seen (once, few, many), or a class if it is expanded.

d_call	clone_size	v_call	j_call	cdr3_aa	cdr3_nt
TRBD1	.	TRBV4-1	TRBJ1-1	CASSATRQGSWGTEAFF	TGCGCCAGCAGCGCTACCCGACAGGGGTCTTGGGGTACTGAAGCTTTCTTT
TRBD2	few	TRBV20-1	TRBJ2-5	CSADPPSGANQETQYF	TGCAGTGCTGACCCCCCCAGCGGGGCAAACCAAGAGACCCAGTACTTC
.	few	TRBV29-1	TRBJ1-2	CSVEESGNYGYTF	TGCAGCGTTGAGGAGTCCGGGAACTATGGCTACACCTTC
.	few	TRBV20-1	TRBJ2-1	CSATEGGIGYNEQFF	TGCAGTGCCACGGAGGGGGGGATCGGCTACAATGAGCAGTTCTTC
TRBD2	many	TRBV4-2	TRBJ2-1	CASSQSLAGRNEQFF	TGTGCCAGCAGCCAATCGCTAGCGGGGCGTAATGAGCAGTTCTTC
.	.	TRBV29-1	TRBJ2-7	CSVGRRGPDEQYF	TGCAGCGTTGGCCGTAGAGGACCGGACGAGCAGTACTTC
.	many	TRBV7-9	TRBJ1-1	CASSLAPSNTEAFF	TGTGCCAGCAGCTTGGCGCCTTCGAACACTGAAGCTTTCTTT
.	.	TRBV10-3	TRBJ1-1	CAITGGMNTEAFF	TGTGCCATCACCGGGGGAATGAACACTGAAGCTTTCTTT
.	.	TRBV12-3/TRBV12-4	TRBJ1-4	CASSSGRINEKLFF	TGTGCCAGCAGTTCGGGACGGATTAATGAAAAACTGTTTTTT
.	.	TRBV6-2/TRBV6-3	TRBJ1-5	CASSYGAGYYSNQPQHF	TGTGCCAGCAGTTACGGCGCAGGATATTATAGCAATCAGCCCCAGCATTTT
.	.	TRBV12-3/TRBV12-4	TRBJ2-3	CASSLMGRADITDTQYF	TGTGCCAGCAGTTTAATGGGCAGGGCCGATATCACAGATACGCAGTATTTT
.	.	TRBV7-6	TRBJ1-4	CASSAPPGDPTNEKLFF	TGTGCCAGTAGCGCACCTCCGGGGGATCCAACTAATGAAAAACTGTTTTTT
.	few	TRBV29-1	TRBJ1-3	CSVEDQVMNTIYF	TGCAGCGTTGAAGATCAGGTGATGAACACCATATATTTT
.	medium-sized	TRBV12-3/TRBV12-4	TRBJ2-1	CASSPPRASPNNEQFF	TGTGCCAGCAGTCCCCCCAGGGCTAGCCCTAACAATGAGCAGTTCTTC
.	few	TRBV11-2	TRBJ2-2	CASRRVGLNTGELFF	TGTGCCAGCAGGCGTGTGGGCCTGAACACCGGGGAGCTGTTTTTT
TRBD2	few	TRBV5-8	TRBJ2-7	CASIELPGGAYEQYF	TGTGCCAGCATCGAACTCCCGGGAGGGGCCTACGAGCAGTACTTC
.	few	TRBV27	TRBJ2-7	CASSLLPLGEQYF	TGTGCCAGCAGCCTACTACCGCTCGGCGAGCAGTACTTC
.	.	TRBV11-1	TRBJ2-7	CASSFTMGGPRASYEQYF	TGTGCCAGCAGCTTCACGATGGGGGGCCCCAGGGCCTCCTACGAGCAGTACTTC